This entry concerns a single T cell receptor (beta chain). The repertoire was sequenced with immunoSEQ multiplex PCR; TCRdb's copy has only in-frame clones and lacks some. The sample includes around 77,000 clones, 90% to 95% of them seen just once. The data stem from a study of T cell changes during pregnancy in multiple sclerosis. The CDR3 consists of 15 residues. Germline lookup yields CDR1 MNHEY and CDR2 SVGAGI. V lost 5 bases and J 5 bases, leaving 18 bases between the germline ends. This clonotype was obtained from a female donor in good health, enrolled as a control in a pregnancy study. This specimen was peripheral blood, taken in the third trimester of pregnancy. The chain employs TRBV6-5 and TRBJ1-1; tentative D call: TRBD1 (6 bases). The CDR3 spells CASSKQGQISTEAFF. In nucleotides, the CDR3 is TGTGCCAGCAGTAAACAGGGCCAAATAAGTACTGAAGCTTTCTTT.